Here is one T cell receptor beta chain with its context. What antigen it recognizes has not been identified. No base quality values were provided; no much bigger clone lies one nucleotide off. The data originate from a study of blood T cell repertoires in COVID-19 (dated by TCRdb to 2020 to 2021). Regarding the research as a whole: Samples from collaborators originated in the United States, Italy and Spain and spanned both the acute and convalescent phases of COVID-19. The sample metadata nearly always contained a de-identified subject ID, COVID-19 status, age in years and sex. HLA class I and class II types, where available, came from metadata supplied by the sample provider rather than from assay-based typing. The material from the prospective study consisted of cDNA or gDNA derived from T cells, B-cell-depleted T cells, or PBMCs. The repertoires were released in a freely available public database intended as a resource for research on the immune response to SARS-CoV-2. The dataset comprised deeply sampled blood TCRbeta repertoires from subjects exposed to, actively infected with, or recovered from COVID-19. The samples were drawn from the first 160 participants of the ongoing ImmuneRACE study and from under 1,500 subjects provided by 6 global collaborators. Overall study outcomes, separate from this receptor: Clinical and demographic metadata were provided uncurated, with the amount varying by source and participant.

The collaborating institutions used their own protocols to collect whole blood in K2EDTA tubes. For TCRbeta analysis, collaborators shipped samples in one of three forms: frozen whole blood, isolated PBMCs, or DNA extracted from either of those sample types. CDR1 and CDR2 (SGHRS, YFSETQ) derive from the germline V gene. V is shortened by 0 bases, J by 3 bases, and the region joining them spans 7 bases. From the cysteine up to the phenylalanine, the CDR3 has a length of 14 residues. Kept here is only the CDR3 DNA, which spans 42 bases and is read in frame from base 1. TCRbeta CDR3 regions were amplified from genomic DNA by means of the immunoSEQ Assay, a bias-controlled multiplex PCR. The study's own analysis went as follows. The number of nucleated cells in each sample was estimated from the amplification of reference gene primers within the assay. Sequence reads were collapsed and filtered to measure the absolute abundance of every unique TCRbeta CDR3 rearrangement. For each sample, productive Simpson clonality was calculated by taking the square root of Simpson's diversity index across productive rearrangements. Not all clones reach the TCRdb copy of this immuneACCESS table, which keeps in-frame sequences only. Checked studies attribute under half of the gap to unresolved V genes and leave the rest unexplained. V, J and clone size were drawn from that table, and D and trimming were deduced from the DNA. This sample has about 76,000 clones in its table, and 75% to 90% of those were observed once. Around 17% of the sample comes from the top ten.

The clonotype originates from a human donor in a cohort sampled during active COVID-19. What was sequenced was peripheral blood. The chain was built from TRBV5-1 and TRBJ1-5, with TRBD1 perhaps the D gene, on 5 matching bases. The CDR3 reads as follows: CASSLEGINQPQHF. The DNA sequence is given as TGCGCCAGCAGCTTGGAGGGGATCAATCAGCCCCAGCATTTT.